These T cell receptor beta chains were read from a single sample in a study of early T cells in non-severe SARS-CoV-2 infection. TCRdb re-called the 5' RACE reads through MiXCR, storing one row per CDR3 protein. The sample lists about 64,000 distinct CDR3 sequences, approximately 9.2% occurring once. Here the sequenced sample was whole blood, taken at baseline. These receptors all stem from an adult who was a healthcare worker with PCR-confirmed SARS-CoV-2 infection or an uninfected control (not recorded which). CDR3s include the opening cysteine and the closing phenylalanine or tryptophan. D genes are given only for firm matches. A row's size may be missing; if present it is once, few, many or a size class.

j_call | clone_size | d_call | v_call | cdr3_nt | cdr3_aa
TRBJ2-1 | few | NA | TRBV7-3 | TGTGCCAGCAGCCCCTTCCCGGTGCAGCACAATGAGCAGTTCTTC | CASSPFPVQHNEQFF
TRBJ2-1 | many | TRBD2 | TRBV5-5 | TGTGCCAGCAGCTACGGGCTAGCGGGAGGTACTGAGCAGTTCTTC | CASSYGLAGGTEQFF
TRBJ2-7 | many | TRBD1 | TRBV9 | TGTGCCAGCAGCGTAGGGGACAGTGCCTACGAGCAGTACTTC | CASSVGDSAYEQYF
TRBJ2-3 | many | TRBD2 | TRBV20-1 | TGCAGTGCTATGGGGTCGGGAGGACGCACAGATACGCAGTATTTT | CSAMGSGGRTDTQYF
TRBJ2-7 | few | NA | TRBV7-2 | TGTGCCAGCAGCTTAGTAGGGGCCTTCTACGAGCAGTACTTC | CASSLVGAFYEQYF
TRBJ2-1 | NA | NA | TRBV4-1 | TGCGCCAGCAGCCAAGATAGACAGACTACCTACAATGAGCAGTTCTTC | CASSQDRQTTYNEQFF
TRBJ2-7 | NA | TRBD2 | TRBV5-5 | TGTGCCAGCAGCGTAGACGCGGGAGGGGCTTACGAGCAGTACTTC | CASSVDAGGAYEQYF
TRBJ1-1 | few | NA | TRBV6-2/TRBV6-3 | TGTGCCAGCACTAAACAGAGCTGGAACACTGAAGCTTTCTTT | CASTKQSWNTEAFF
TRBJ1-5 | NA | NA | TRBV6-5 | TGTGCCAGCAGCCGCGGGACACGTCATCAGCCCCAGCATTTT | CASSRGTRHQPQHF
TRBJ2-7 | NA | TRBD1 | TRBV20-1 | TGCAGTGCTCCCGGACAGGCCCCGTACGAGCAGTACTTC | CSAPGQAPYEQYF
TRBJ1-5 | NA | NA | TRBV11-1 | TGTGCCAGCAGCTCCGCAGGGAACAATCAGCCCCAGCATTTT | CASSSAGNNQPQHF
TRBJ2-3 | NA | NA | TRBV29-1 | TGCAGCGTCGACGGCATAAACGGGGATACGCAGTATTTT | CSVDGINGDTQYF
TRBJ2-7 | many | TRBD1 | TRBV27 | TGTGCCAGCAGTCTTATGGGACAGGGTTCCTACGAGCAGTACTTC | CASSLMGQGSYEQYF
TRBJ1-6 | NA | TRBD1 | TRBV9 | TGTGCCAGCAGCGGGTCCGCCGGTGGACAGGGACGTTCACCCCTCCACTTT | CASSGSAGGQGRSPLHF
TRBJ2-3 | NA | TRBD2 | TRBV6-2/TRBV6-3 | TGTGCCAGCAGGACAGCGGGAAGGAGCACAGATACGCAGTATTTT | CASRTAGRSTDTQYF
TRBJ2-5 | few | NA | TRBV5-4 | TGTGCCAGCGGCGTTGGTAGCCTAGAGACCCAGTACTTC | CASGVGSLETQYF
TRBJ2-7 | many | TRBD2 | TRBV20-1 | TGCAGTTCGTGGGCGGGGGGCTCCTACGAGCAGTACTTC | CSSWAGGSYEQYF
TRBJ1-2 | many | TRBD1 | TRBV6-1 | TGTGCCAGCAGAACAGGGGGCTATGGCTACACCTTC | CASRTGGYGYTF
TRBJ2-1 | few | NA | TRBV11-1 | TGTGCCAGCAGCTTAGTGAGGGCCAATCCCTCGCGATTTGAGCAGTTCTTC | CASSLVRANPSRFEQFF
TRBJ2-2 | NA | NA | TRBV7-3 | TGTGCCAGCAGCCCCCACGGGGGCCAGAACACCGGGGAGCTGTTTTTT | CASSPHGGQNTGELFF
TRBJ2-2 | many | NA | TRBV7-8 | TGTGCCAGCAGCCGCGGGACCTACCATGAGATCGGGGAGCTGTTTTTT | CASSRGTYHEIGELFF
TRBJ2-1 | many | TRBD2 | TRBV7-3 | TGTGCCAGCAGCGAAGAGGTGGGACTAGCGGGAGGTAGTGAGCAGTTCTTC | CASSEEVGLAGGSEQFF
TRBJ2-2 | many | NA | TRBV24-1 | TGTGCCACCAGTGGTGACATGAACACCGGGGAGCTGTTTTTT | CATSGDMNTGELFF
TRBJ2-1 | many | NA | TRBV27 | TGTGCCAGCAGCTGGGTAAGCTCCTACAATGAGCAGTTCTTC | CASSWVSSYNEQFF
TRBJ1-4 | NA | NA | TRBV20-1 | TGTAGTGCCACAGTAGATAATGAAAAACTGTTTTTT | CSATVDNEKLFF
TRBJ1-4 | few | NA | TRBV5-1 | TGCGCCTGCTCAGACCTCAGGGAAGGTGGTGAAAAACTGTTTTTT | CACSDLREGGEKLFF
TRBJ1-5 | few | NA | TRBV2 | TGTGCCAGCAGTGAGGCCGAAAACAATCAGCCCCAGCATTTT | CASSEAENNQPQHF
TRBJ2-3 | NA | NA | TRBV7-7 | TGTGCTAGCAGCTTAGGCCTGGCCCTAGGCGCAGATACGCAGTATTTT | CASSLGLALGADTQYF
TRBJ2-7 | NA | TRBD2 | TRBV9 | TGTGCCAGCAGCGTAGGGGAGGGCGAAGTCTACGAGCAGTACTTC | CASSVGEGEVYEQYF
TRBJ2-1 | NA | NA | TRBV14 | TGTGCCAGCAGCCATGCTCGGCGGGAAACTGCCTACAATGAGCAGTTCTTC | CASSHARRETAYNEQFF
TRBJ2-3 | NA | NA | TRBV11-2 | TGTGCCAGCAGCTTAGATCCGGCGACAGATACGCAGTATTTT | CASSLDPATDTQYF
TRBJ2-1 | NA | TRBD2 | TRBV24-1 | TGTGCCACCAGTGATTCGGGACTAGGCAATGAGCAGTTCTTC | CATSDSGLGNEQFF
TRBJ2-3 | few | TRBD1 | TRBV7-9 | TGTGCCAGCAGCTGGACAGGGGTGACAGATACGCAGTATTTT | CASSWTGVTDTQYF
TRBJ2-3 | few | TRBD1 | TRBV12-5 | TGTGCTAGTGGATGGGGACAGCCCACAGATACGCAGTATTTT | CASGWGQPTDTQYF
TRBJ1-3 | many | NA | TRBV11-2 | TGTGCCAGCAGCTTGACTTTAGGAAACACCATATATTTT | CASSLTLGNTIYF
TRBJ2-5 | NA | NA | TRBV5-1 | TGCGCCAGCAGCCCCAGTGGGCAGCCCCCGGAGACCCAGTACTTC | CASSPSGQPPETQYF
TRBJ2-5 | NA | NA | TRBV5-1 | TGCGCCAGCAGCCCCGGGTCACTCCAAGAGACCCAGTACTTC | CASSPGSLQETQYF
TRBJ2-7 | few | TRBD1 | TRBV29-1 | TGCAGCGGCTCCGGGACAGGGGGGGTCGAGCAGTACTTC | CSGSGTGGVEQYF
TRBJ2-5 | medium-sized | TRBD2 | TRBV4-2 | TGTGCCAGCAGCCAAGGGACTAGCGGGAGGGCCGGAGAGACCCAGTACTTC | CASSQGTSGRAGETQYF
TRBJ1-1 | few | NA | TRBV10-1 | TGCGCCAGCAGTCAAGGGGTCCAAAGAGAAGCTTTCTTT | CASSQGVQREAFF
TRBJ2-7 | few | NA | TRBV20-1 | TGCAGTGCTCTCCCGGCAGGGAGCACCTACGAGCAGTACTTC | CSALPAGSTYEQYF
TRBJ1-1 | NA | NA | TRBV6-5 | TGTGCCAGCAGTTACTCGTTGAACACTGAAGCTTTCTTT | CASSYSLNTEAFF
TRBJ2-1 | NA | TRBD1 | TRBV7-9 | TGTGCCAGCAGCTCAGAGGACAGGGATTGGAATGAGCAGTTCTTC | CASSSEDRDWNEQFF
TRBJ2-6 | few | NA | TRBV9 | TGTGCCAGCAGCAAGATGGGTAGTGCTGGGGCCAACGTCCTGACTTTC | CASSKMGSAGANVLTF
TRBJ2-7 | NA | TRBD1 | TRBV5-1 | TGCGCCAGCGGAGGACAGGGGGCCTACGAGCAGTACTTC | CASGGQGAYEQYF
TRBJ2-3 | few | NA | TRBV3-1 | TGTGCCAGCAGCCGGACTACTAGCACAGATACGCAGTATTTT | CASSRTTSTDTQYF
TRBJ2-2 | few | NA | TRBV5-1 | TGCGCCAGCAGCTCTTACGTGGGCCACAACACCGGGGAGCTGTTTTTT | CASSSYVGHNTGELFF
TRBJ2-7 | NA | TRBD2 | TRBV9 | TGTGCCAGCAGCGCAGAGGGACTAGCCGACGAGCAGTACTTC | CASSAEGLADEQYF